This note documents a single TCR beta chain sequence. With two-round multiplex PCR, TCR beta CDR3 sequences were amplified from genomic DNA. Initially, in first-round PCR, primers specific to each TRBV and TRBJ gene were used. Via MiXCR, TCRdb re-called the multiplex PCR reads, giving one row per CDR3 protein. Of nearly 25,000 distinct CDR3 sequences in the sample, roughly 40% were seen once. This record comes from a study of prognosis after radiotherapy for stage I lung cancer. There are 14 residues in the CDR3. Per the germline V gene, CDR1 is WNHNN and CDR2 is SYGVQD (reference sequence). Trimming took 0 bases from V and 8 from J, leaving 13 bases between them.

The sample consisted of PBMCs, taken before or after stereotactic body radiation therapy (not recorded which). This chain links TRBV10-1 with TRBJ1-2; D gene ambiguous. The sequence derives from a donor at least 50 years old with non-small cell lung cancer. The CDR3 reads CASSESIRGGGYTF. The CDR3 region has the DNA TGCGCCAGCAGTGAGTCGATCCGGGGTGGAGGCTACACCTTC.